These 2 T cell receptor beta chains were sequenced from one sample in a study of cytomegalovirus exposure and HLA in healthy donors. 13 Jbeta primers and 60 Vbeta primers were used for the PCR. Measured with immunoSEQ multiplex PCR; TCRdb has only the in-frame clones, and not every one. In the table there are around 170,000 clones, about three quarters of which are singletons. The specimen was PBMCs. These receptors came from a woman aged 35 to 49 in good health and CMV-seropositive.

This clone was seen a few times. The chain carries TRBV5-8 and TRBJ1-2; possible D gene TRBD1, 6 bases. Germline V gene lookup returns CDR1 SGHTS and CDR2 YDEGEE. There are 14 residues in the CDR3. Trimming removed 0 bases from V and 2 bases from J, with 8 bases in between. CDR3 bases: TGTGCCAGCAGCTTGGCCGGGACAAACTATGGCTACACCTTC. Translating it yields CASSLAGTNYGYTF.

The chain recombines TRBV7-9 with TRBJ2-5; 9 bases are shared with TRBD2. J lost 4 bases, V lost 4 bases, and 4 bases had no gene match. In germline, CDR1 is SEHNR, CDR2 FQNEAQ (reference sequence). The CDR3 sequence is 14 residues long. CDR3: CASSSAGGAETQYF. DNA of the CDR3: TGTGCCAGCAGCTCGGCGGGGGGGGCAGAGACCCAGTACTTC. Complete variable domain (other parts from reference TRBV7-9 and TRBJ2-5): DTGVSQNPRHKITKRGQNVTFRCDPISEHNRLYWYRQTLGQGPEFLTYFQNEAQLEKSRLLSDRFSAERPKGSFSTLEIQRTEQGDSAMYLCASSSAGGAETQYFGPGTRLLVL.